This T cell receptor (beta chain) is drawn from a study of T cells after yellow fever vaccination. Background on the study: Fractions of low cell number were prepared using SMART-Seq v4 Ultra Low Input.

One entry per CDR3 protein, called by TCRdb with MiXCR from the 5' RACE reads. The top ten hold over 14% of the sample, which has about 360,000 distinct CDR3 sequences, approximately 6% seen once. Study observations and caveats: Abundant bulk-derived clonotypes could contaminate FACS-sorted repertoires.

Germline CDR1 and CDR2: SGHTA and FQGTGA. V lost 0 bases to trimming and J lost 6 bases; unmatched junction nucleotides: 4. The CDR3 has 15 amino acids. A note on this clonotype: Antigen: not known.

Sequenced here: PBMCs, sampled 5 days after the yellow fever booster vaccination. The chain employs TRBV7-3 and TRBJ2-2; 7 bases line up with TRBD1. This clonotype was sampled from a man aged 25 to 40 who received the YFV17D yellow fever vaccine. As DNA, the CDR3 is TGTGCCAGCAGCTTAACAGGGGGCGAGGCCGGGGAGCTGTTTTTT. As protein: CASSLTGGEAGELFF.